The rows below give T cell receptor beta chains drawn from one sample of a study of glioma-infiltrating T cells after dendritic cell vaccination. Generated by immunoSEQ multiplex PCR, the TCRdb table keeps only in-frame clones and is missing some. This sample has fewer than 85,000 clones, with roughly 79% found just once. The sample consisted of blood, taken before dendritic cell vaccination. The receptors come from a human donor with glioblastoma. Both conserved end residues are part of each CDR3. A D gene is named only where the DNA matches it firmly. Clone sizes are given selectively: once, few, many, or a class where the clone is expanded.

d_call j_call v_call cdr3_length clone_size cdr3_aa cdr3_nt
- TRBJ2-7 TRBV7-6 17 - CASSLGKGQGMEYEQYF TGTGCCAGCAGCTTAGGGAAGGGGCAGGGAATGGAGTACGAGCAGTACTTC
- TRBJ2-7 TRBV2 15 - CASRSRDYQRYEQYF TGTGCCAGCAGGAGTCGCGACTACCAACGGTACGAGCAGTACTTC
- TRBJ2-7 TRBV7-7 15 few CASSLNRDRAHEQYF TGTGCTAGCAGCTTAAACAGGGACCGAGCCCACGAGCAGTACTTC
TRBD1 TRBJ1-3 TRBV5-6 17 once CASSLVNRGFSGNTIYF TGTGCCAGCAGCTTGGTTAACAGGGGATTCTCTGGAAACACCATATATTTT
TRBD1 TRBJ2-3 TRBV7-3 14 - CASSRQGGADTQYF TGTGCCAGCAGCCGACAGGGTGGCGCGGATACGCAGTATTTT
TRBD2 TRBJ2-7 TRBV2 14 - CASSAAGGTYEQYF TGTGCCAGCAGTGCAGCGGGGGGGACCTACGAGCAGTACTTC
TRBD1 TRBJ2-1 TRBV6-1 16 - CASSGQGRAPYNEQFF TGTGCCAGCAGTGGACAGGGAAGAGCGCCCTACAATGAGCAGTTCTTC
TRBD1 TRBJ1-5 TRBV7-9 16 few CASSPFHRDSESPQHF TGTGCCAGCAGCCCCTTCCACCGGGACAGCGAGTCGCCCCAGCATTTT
- TRBJ2-5 TRBV15 16 - CATSRVGQPRSGAQYF TGTGCCACCAGCAGAGTGGGACAACCGCGATCCGGGGCCCAGTACTTC
- TRBJ1-1 TRBV5-4 16 - CASRTTQTGRSPEAFF TGTGCCAGCAGGACAACCCAGACGGGGAGGTCTCCTGAAGCTTTCTTT
- TRBJ2-1 TRBV10-3 13 - CAVLTENYNEQFF TGTGCCGTGCTTACAGAAAACTACAATGAGCAGTTCTTC
- TRBJ1-2 TRBV5-1 15 - CASSLSAVSDYGYTF TGCGCCAGCAGCTTGTCGGCGGTCAGCGACTATGGCTACACCTTC
TRBD2 TRBJ2-2 TRBV2 16 - CASKPSTGGAAGELFF TGTGCCAGCAAGCCATCCACCGGGGGGGCGGCCGGGGAGCTGTTTTTT
TRBD2 TRBJ2-7 TRBV6-6 16 few CASSYLSSGGTYEQYF TGTGCCAGCAGTTACCTAAGTAGCGGGGGAACCTACGAGCAGTACTTC